The 21 T cell receptor beta chains given below trace back to one sample, sequenced in a study of response to subunit inactivated influenza vaccine. TCRdb called the RT-PCR reads again in MiXCR, with one record for every CDR3 protein. Here the sample spans 530,000 or so distinct CDR3 sequences, about 10% being singletons. The sample here was PBMCs from blood, taken on the day of vaccination. These receptors all stem from a man aged 50 or older who received an inactivated influenza vaccine.

For the CDR3, the DNA is TGTGCCAGCAGTTTGGGGAGGAGCGGTAATGAAAAACTGTTTTTT. This sequence encodes CASSLGRSGNEKLFF. The chain links TRBV28 to TRBJ1-4; the D is unclear. V was trimmed by 3 bases and J by 4 bases, leaving 12 bases between them. Germline CDR1 MDHEN, CDR2 SYDVKM. The CDR3 runs 15 residues.

The chain combines TRBV20-1 with TRBJ2-5, with 12 bases identical to TRBD2. CDR3 size: 16 residues. Germline values: CDR1 DFQATT, CDR2 SNEGSKA (reference sequence). After removal of 2 bases from V and 3 bases from J, the junction contained 7 bases not matched to a gene. The CDR3 sequence: CSARRLAGAGEETQYF. The CDR3 region has the DNA TGCAGTGCTAGAAGACTAGCGGGAGCGGGAGAAGAGACCCAGTACTTC.

This clonotype has at least ten counts. This chain uses TRBV28 with TRBJ2-7; possible D gene TRBD1, 6 bases. V lost 4 bases and J 1 base, leaving 14 bases between the germline ends. The CDR3 is 15 residues long. Per the germline V gene, CDR1 is MDHEN and CDR2 is SYDVKM. The CDR3 coding sequence is TGTGCCAGCAGTTCAGACAGGTCGCCTTCCTACGAGCAGTACTTC. This sequence encodes CASSSDRSPSYEQYF. The whole variable domain, remainder taken from reference TRBV28 and TRBJ2-7, is DVKVTQSSRYLVKRTGEKVFLECVQDMDHENMFWYRQDPGLGLRLIYFSYDVKMKEKGDIPEGYSVSREKKERFSLILESASTNQTSMYLCASSSDRSPSYEQYFGPGTRLTVT.

The genes are TRBV20-1 and TRBJ1-2; D might be TRBD1 (5 bases). Trimming cost V 0 bases and J 6 bases, with 14 bases left between them. CDR3 length: 14 amino acids. Per the germline V gene, CDR1 is DFQATT and CDR2 is SNEGSKA (reference sequence). The CDR3 DNA follows: TGCAGTGCTAGAGATGACAGCAAAATTGATGGCTACACCTTC. It is translated as CSARDDSKIDGYTF.

This clonotype was counted only a few times. The chain couples TRBV12-3 or TRBV12-4 to TRBJ1-5; D not resolved. The CDR3 is made up of 12 amino acids. V lost 4 bases and J 6 bases, leaving 7 bases between the germline ends. CDR3 loop: CASSSWGQPQHF. The CDR3 DNA follows: TGTGCCAGCAGTTCGTGGGGTCAGCCCCAGCATTTT.

The V and J genes are TRBV27 and TRBJ1-4; TRBD1 matches 8 bases. From germline, CDR1 is MNHEY and CDR2 SMNVEV (reference sequence). The V and J ends lost 4 bases and 3 bases, in that order; junction bases with no gene match: 4. The CDR3 has 15 amino acids. Here the CDR3 DNA reads TGTGCCAGCAGTTCCAAGACAGGGGCTAATGAAAAACTGTTTTTT. This sequence encodes CASSSKTGANEKLFF.

This clonotype was counted only a few times. The chain recombines TRBV6-1 with TRBJ2-7, with D possibly matching TRBD2 (5 bases). This CDR3 spans 14 amino acids. Germline loops: CDR1 MNHNS, CDR2 SASEGT. V gave up 6 bases and J gave up 3 bases, with 15 bases separating them. The CDR3 here is CASRTTGVIYEQYF. CDR3 bases: TGTGCCAGCAGAACGACCGGGGTCATCTACGAGCAGTACTTC.

The chain uses TRBV10-3 and TRBJ1-3; a weak D match, TRBD1 (5 bases). Germline CDR1 reads ENHRY; CDR2 reads SYGVKD. CDR3 size: 12 residues. CDR3 bases: TGTGCAGCCGGGGGAAATGGAAACACCATATATTTT. It encodes CAAGGNGNTIYF.

This clonotype was recorded at least ten times. The chain employs TRBV12-3 or TRBV12-4 and TRBJ2-1, with a weak D call TRBD2 (5 bases). V lost 3 bases and J lost 6, with 9 bases in between. This CDR3 has 13 residues. The CDR3 coding sequence is TGTGCCAGCAGTTTGAGGGTACCCAATGAGCAGTTCTTC. This gives the protein CASSLRVPNEQFF.

This clonotype was seen repeatedly, ten times or more. The chain links TRBV7-2 to TRBJ2-5; TRBD2 is a possible D gene (5 bases). V lost 5 bases to trimming and J lost 5 bases, with 12 bases between them. The CDR3 consists of 13 residues. The germline V gene has CDR1 SGHTA and CDR2 FQGNSA. CDR3 in DNA: TGTGCCAGCAGCCCCGGGAATGTGGAGACCCAGTACTTC. Protein sequence: CASSPGNVETQYF.

The J gene is TRBJ2-7, the V gene TRBV14, with 7 positions matching TRBD2. This CDR3 is 14 amino acids long. Germline V gives CDR1 SGHDN, CDR2 FVKESK. V lost 3 bases, J lost 1 base, and 3 bases stayed unmatched. The CDR3 DNA reads as TGTGCCAGCAGCCACGGGGGGAGATCCTACGAGCAGTACTTC. It encodes CASSHGGRSYEQYF. The variable domain in full, completed from reference TRBV14 and TRBJ2-7, reads EAGVTQFPSHSVIEKGQTVTLRCDPISGHDNLYWYRRVMGKEIKFLLHFVKESKQDESGMPNNRFLAERTGGTYSTLKVQPAELEDSGVYFCASSHGGRSYEQYFGPGTRLTVT.

This chain links TRBV20-1 with TRBJ2-1; 12 bases are shared with TRBD2. The germline gives CDR1 DFQATT, CDR2 SNEGSKA (reference sequence). The J segment lost 7 bases and the V segment lost 0 bases, leaving 10 bases of the junction unmatched. The CDR3 runs 17 residues. The CDR3 DNA reads TGCAGTGCTAGAGATAGTACTGGACTAGCGGGGTTAAATGAGCAGTTCTTC. It yields the protein CSARDSTGLAGLNEQFF.

The genes are TRBV7-2 and TRBJ2-7; 10 nucleotides match TRBD2. J gave up 2 bases and V 1 base, and 5 bases lay outside the gene matches. CDR1 SGHTA and CDR2 FQGNSA come from the germline V gene. CDR3 size: 16 residues. The CDR3 sequence is CASSLGRLAGAYEQYF. CDR3 bases: TGTGCCAGCAGCTTAGGGAGGCTAGCGGGAGCCTACGAGCAGTACTTC.

J is TRBJ2-1 and V is TRBV18; D possibly corresponds to TRBD2 (6 bases). Deletions cut 2 bases from V and 3 bases from J, with 11 bases between. Germline V CDR1 and CDR2: KGHSH, LQKENI. The CDR3 is 15 residues long. CDR3 in DNA: TGTGCCAGCTCACCAGCGGGACCCTTCTACAATGAGCAGTTCTTC. The encoded protein is CASSPAGPFYNEQFF.

The chain recombines TRBV11-2 with TRBJ2-7; D gene uncertain. Looked up from germline, CDR1 is SGHAT and CDR2 is FQNNGV. The CDR3 runs to 14 residues. The V gene lost 5 bases and the J gene lost 2 bases, with 13 bases spanning the gap. The CDR3 loop reads CASSVQDGPYEQYF. CDR3 sequence (DNA): TGTGCCAGCAGCGTGCAGGACGGACCCTACGAGCAGTACTTC.

The chain is built from TRBV5-1 and TRBJ1-4; 7 bases are a match to TRBD1. V lost 3 bases to trimming and J lost 5 bases; unmatched junction nucleotides: 4. Germline V gives CDR1 SGHRS, CDR2 YFSETQ. The CDR3 sequence is 14 residues long. This CDR3 reads CASSWTGLNEKLFF. In DNA, the CDR3 is TGCGCCAGCAGCTGGACAGGATTGAATGAAAAACTGTTTTTT.

This clonotype showed up many times. The J gene is TRBJ2-1, the V gene TRBV7-8, with 9 nucleotides matching TRBD2. Germline V lookup: CDR1 SGHVS, CDR2 FQNEAQ. The CDR3 is 13 residues long. Trimming took 5 bases from V and 7 from J; bases not matched to a gene: 3. The CDR3 loop is CASSLSGRNEQFF. The CDR3 DNA reads TGTGCCAGCAGCCTTAGCGGGAGAAATGAGCAGTTCTTC.

The V call is TRBV5-6, the J call TRBJ2-4; a possible D gene is TRBD2 (5 bases). Trimming removed 0 bases from V and 1 base from J, with 8 bases in between. CDR1 is SGHDT and CDR2 is YYEEEE in the germline V gene. This CDR3 has 15 residues. This CDR3 is CASSLVGVAKNIQYF. CDR3 in DNA: TGTGCCAGCAGCTTGGTCGGGGTGGCCAAAAACATTCAGTACTTC.

The chain joins TRBV10-3 to TRBJ1-5; D is unclear. Germline assignment: CDR1 ENHRY and CDR2 SYGVKD. The CDR3 sequence is 15 residues long. Trimming took 2 bases from V and 0 from J, leaving 8 bases between them. The CDR3 region is CAISEAPYSNQPQHF. DNA of the CDR3: TGTGCCATCAGTGAGGCCCCTTATAGCAATCAGCCCCAGCATTTT.

This clonotype turned up a few times. This chain uses TRBV20-1 with TRBJ2-3, with D maybe TRBD2 (7 bases). The CDR3 has 17 residues. Per germline, CDR1 DFQATT and CDR2 SNEGSKA (reference sequence). The V gene lost 6 bases and the J gene lost 6 bases, with 28 bases spanning the gap. CDR3 region: CSATSRIAGARLDTQYF. The CDR3 coding sequence is TGCAGTGCAACCTCAAGGATTGCGGGGGCGAGATTGGATACGCAGTATTTT.

There are a few counts of this clonotype. V and J are TRBV6-2 or TRBV6-3 and TRBJ2-1; D possibly corresponds to TRBD2 (5 bases). The germline V gene encodes CDR1 MNHEY and CDR2 SVGEGT. V lost 0 bases and J 1 base, leaving 10 bases between the germline ends. The length of the CDR3 is 16 residues. CDR3 sequence (DNA): TGTGCCAGCAGTTACTCTAGCGCCTCATCCTACAATGAGCAGTTCTTC. It translates to CASSYSSASSYNEQFF.